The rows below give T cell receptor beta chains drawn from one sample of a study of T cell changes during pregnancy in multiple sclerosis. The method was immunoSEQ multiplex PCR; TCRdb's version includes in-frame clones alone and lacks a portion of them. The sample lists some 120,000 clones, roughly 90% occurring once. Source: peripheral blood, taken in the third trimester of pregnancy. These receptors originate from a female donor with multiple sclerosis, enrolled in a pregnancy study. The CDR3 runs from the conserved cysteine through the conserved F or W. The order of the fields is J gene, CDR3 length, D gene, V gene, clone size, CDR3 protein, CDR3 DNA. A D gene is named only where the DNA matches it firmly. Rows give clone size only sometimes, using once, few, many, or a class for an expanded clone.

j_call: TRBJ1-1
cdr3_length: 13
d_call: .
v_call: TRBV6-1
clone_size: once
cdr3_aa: CASSVTREGEAFF
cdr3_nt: TGTGCCAGCAGTGTCACGAGGGAGGGCGAAGCTTTCTTT

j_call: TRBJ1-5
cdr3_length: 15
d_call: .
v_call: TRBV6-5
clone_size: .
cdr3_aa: CASSLRQDSNQPQHF
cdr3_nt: TGTGCCAGCAGTTTGCGACAGGATAGCAATCAGCCCCAGCATTTT

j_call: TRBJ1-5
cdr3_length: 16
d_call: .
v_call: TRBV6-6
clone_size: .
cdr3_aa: CASSYSIVGSVGTQHF
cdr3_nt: TGTGCCAGCAGTTACTCGATCGTGGGGAGCGTCGGGACCCAGCATTTT

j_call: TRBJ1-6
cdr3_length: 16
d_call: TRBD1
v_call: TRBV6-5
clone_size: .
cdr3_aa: CASSYSTGARNSPLHF
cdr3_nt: TGTGCCAGCAGTTACTCGACAGGGGCGCGCAATTCACCCCTCCACTTT

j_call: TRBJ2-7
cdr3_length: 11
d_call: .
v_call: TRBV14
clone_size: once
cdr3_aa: CASGTGYEQYF
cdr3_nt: TGTGCCAGCGGAACAGGGTACGAGCAGTACTTC

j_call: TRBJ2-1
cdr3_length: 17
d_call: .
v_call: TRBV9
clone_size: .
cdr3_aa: CASSVATVGKGDNEQFF
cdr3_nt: TGTGCCAGCAGCGTAGCTACGGTTGGGAAGGGGGACAATGAGCAGTTCTTC

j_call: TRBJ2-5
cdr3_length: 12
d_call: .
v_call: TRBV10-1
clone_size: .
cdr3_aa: CASSEGPETQYF
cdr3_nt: TGCGCCAGCAGTGAGGGGCCAGAGACCCAGTACTTC

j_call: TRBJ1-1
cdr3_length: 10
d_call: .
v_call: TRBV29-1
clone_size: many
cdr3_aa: CSVLNTEAFF
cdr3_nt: TGCAGCGTTTTAAACACTGAAGCTTTCTTT

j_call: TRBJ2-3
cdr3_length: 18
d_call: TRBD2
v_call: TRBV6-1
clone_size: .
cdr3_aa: CASSEAFGLAGGINTQYF
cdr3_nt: TGTGCCAGCAGTGAAGCATTCGGGTTAGCGGGGGGCATAAATACGCAGTATTTT

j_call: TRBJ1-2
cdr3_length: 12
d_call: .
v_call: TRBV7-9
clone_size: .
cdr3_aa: CASSFNRGGYTF
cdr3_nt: TGTGCCAGCAGCTTTAATAGGGGCGGCTACACCTTC

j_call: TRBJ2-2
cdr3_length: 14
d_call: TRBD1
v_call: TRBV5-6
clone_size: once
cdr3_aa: CASSPTGRTGELFF
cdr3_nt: TGTGCCAGCAGCCCGACAGGGCGGACCGGGGAGCTGTTTTTT

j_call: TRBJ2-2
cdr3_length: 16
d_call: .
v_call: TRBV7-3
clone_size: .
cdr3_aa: CASSPVPPPNTGELFF
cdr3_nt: TGTGCCAGCAGTCCAGTTCCTCCCCCGAACACCGGGGAGCTGTTTTTT

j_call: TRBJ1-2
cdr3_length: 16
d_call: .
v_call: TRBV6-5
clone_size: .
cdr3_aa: CASSSAVASTFYGYTF
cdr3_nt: TGTGCCAGCAGTTCCGCGGTCGCTTCCACCTTCTATGGCTACACCTTC

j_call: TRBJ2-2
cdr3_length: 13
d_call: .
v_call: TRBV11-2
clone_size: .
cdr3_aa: CASRSLRAGELFF
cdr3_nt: TGTGCCAGCAGGTCCTTGAGGGCCGGGGAGCTGTTTTTT

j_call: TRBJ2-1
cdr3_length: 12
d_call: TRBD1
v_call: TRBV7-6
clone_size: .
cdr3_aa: CASSVTGDEQFF
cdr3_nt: TGTGCCAGCAGCGTGACAGGGGATGAGCAGTTCTTC

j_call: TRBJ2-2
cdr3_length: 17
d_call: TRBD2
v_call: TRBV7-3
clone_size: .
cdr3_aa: CASSPGGGRAVTGELFF
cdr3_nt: TGTGCCAGCAGCCCAGGTGGCGGGAGGGCCGTAACCGGGGAGCTGTTTTTT

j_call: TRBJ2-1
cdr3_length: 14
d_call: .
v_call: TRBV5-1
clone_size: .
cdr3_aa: CASSWHGGRGEQFF
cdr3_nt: TGCGCCAGCAGCTGGCACGGCGGGCGCGGTGAGCAGTTCTTC

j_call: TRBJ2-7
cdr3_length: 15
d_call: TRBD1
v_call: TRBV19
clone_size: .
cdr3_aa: CASSTTGVGPYEQYF
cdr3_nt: TGTGCCAGTAGTACCACAGGGGTCGGACCCTACGAGCAGTACTTC

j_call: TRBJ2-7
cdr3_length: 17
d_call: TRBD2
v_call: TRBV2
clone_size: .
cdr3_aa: CASSPPFPGGATNEQYF
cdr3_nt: TGTGCCAGCAGCCCACCCTTTCCCGGGGGGGCCACTAACGAGCAGTACTTC

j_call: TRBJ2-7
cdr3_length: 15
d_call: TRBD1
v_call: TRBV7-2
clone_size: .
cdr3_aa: CASSTSAGTEQEQYF
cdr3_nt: TGTGCCAGCAGCACGTCCGCCGGGACAGAACAAGAGCAGTACTTC

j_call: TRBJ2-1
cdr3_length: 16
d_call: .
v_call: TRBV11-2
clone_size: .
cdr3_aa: CASSHIRGASYNEQFF
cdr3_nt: TGTGCCAGCAGCCACATCCGCGGGGCGTCCTACAATGAGCAGTTCTTC

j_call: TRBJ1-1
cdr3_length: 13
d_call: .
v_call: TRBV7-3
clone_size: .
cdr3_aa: CASSFSQGTEAFF
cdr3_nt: TGTGCCAGCAGCTTCTCACAGGGTACTGAAGCTTTCTTT

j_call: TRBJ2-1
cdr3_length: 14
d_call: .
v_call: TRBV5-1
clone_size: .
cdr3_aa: CASGSQPGSHEQFF
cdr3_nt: TGCGCCAGCGGCTCCCAACCGGGGTCGCATGAGCAGTTCTTC

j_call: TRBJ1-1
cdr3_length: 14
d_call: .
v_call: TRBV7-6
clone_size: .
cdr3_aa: CASSPPQGNTEAFF
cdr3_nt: TGTGCCAGCAGCCCTCCACAGGGGAACACTGAAGCTTTCTTT

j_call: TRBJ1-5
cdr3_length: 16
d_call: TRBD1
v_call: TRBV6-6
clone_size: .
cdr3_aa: CASSYSDRGANQPQHF
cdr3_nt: TGTGCCAGCAGTTACTCCGACAGGGGGGCCAATCAGCCCCAGCATTTT

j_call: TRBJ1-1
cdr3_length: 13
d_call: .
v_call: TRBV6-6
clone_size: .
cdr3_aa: CASGPFKNTEAFF
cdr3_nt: TGTGCCAGCGGGCCATTTAAAAACACTGAAGCTTTCTTT

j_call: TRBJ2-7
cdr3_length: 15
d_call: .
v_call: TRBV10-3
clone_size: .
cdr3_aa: CAISEHQEASYEQYF
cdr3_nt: TGTGCCATCAGTGAGCATCAGGAAGCCTCCTACGAGCAGTACTTC

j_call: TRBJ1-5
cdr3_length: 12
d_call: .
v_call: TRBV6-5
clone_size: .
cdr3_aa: CASWDFLGAQHF
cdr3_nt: TGTGCTAGCTGGGACTTCCTCGGGGCCCAGCATTTT

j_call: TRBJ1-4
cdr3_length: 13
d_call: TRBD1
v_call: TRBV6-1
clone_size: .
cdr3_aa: CASLGQLNEKLFF
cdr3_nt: TGTGCCAGCCTGGGACAGCTCAATGAAAAACTGTTTTTT

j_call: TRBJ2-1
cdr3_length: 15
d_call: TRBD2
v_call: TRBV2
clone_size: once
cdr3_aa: CASSVGLAGEAVQFF
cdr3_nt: TGTGCCAGCAGTGTAGGTTTAGCGGGAGAGGCGGTGCAGTTCTTC

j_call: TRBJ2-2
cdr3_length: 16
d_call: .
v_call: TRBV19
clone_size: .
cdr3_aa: CASRRSRGGDTGELFF
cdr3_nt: TGTGCCAGTAGGAGAAGTAGGGGGGGGGACACCGGGGAGCTGTTTTTT

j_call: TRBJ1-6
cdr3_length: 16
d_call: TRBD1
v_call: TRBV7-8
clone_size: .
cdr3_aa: CASSLEGTGAASPLHF
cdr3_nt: TGTGCCAGCAGCTTAGAGGGCACAGGGGCGGCGTCACCCCTCCACTTT

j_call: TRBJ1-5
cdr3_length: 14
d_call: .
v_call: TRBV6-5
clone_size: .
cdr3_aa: CASKNGGIGQPQHF
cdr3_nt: TGTGCCAGCAAAAACGGAGGTATAGGTCAGCCCCAGCATTTT

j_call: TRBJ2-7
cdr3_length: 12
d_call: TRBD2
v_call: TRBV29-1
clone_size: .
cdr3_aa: CSVEASGGSQYF
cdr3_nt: TGCAGCGTTGAAGCTAGCGGGGGGTCGCAGTACTTC

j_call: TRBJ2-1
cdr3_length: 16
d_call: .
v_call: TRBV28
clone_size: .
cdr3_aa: CATSRFGQGRANEQFF
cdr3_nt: TGTGCCACTTCAAGGTTCGGGCAGGGGCGCGCCAATGAGCAGTTCTTC

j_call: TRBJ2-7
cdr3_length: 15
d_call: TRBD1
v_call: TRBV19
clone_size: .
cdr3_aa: CASSQIRTGEGEQYF
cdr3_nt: TGTGCCAGTAGTCAGATACGGACAGGCGAAGGCGAGCAGTACTTC

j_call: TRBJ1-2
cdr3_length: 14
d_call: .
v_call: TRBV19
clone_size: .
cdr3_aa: CASSIPQASGGYTF
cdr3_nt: TGTGCCAGTAGTATCCCACAGGCGTCTGGTGGCTACACCTTC

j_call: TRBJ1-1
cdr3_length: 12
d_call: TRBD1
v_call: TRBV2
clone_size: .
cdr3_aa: CAWWTGGNEAFF
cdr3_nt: TGTGCCTGGTGGACAGGCGGGAATGAAGCTTTCTTT

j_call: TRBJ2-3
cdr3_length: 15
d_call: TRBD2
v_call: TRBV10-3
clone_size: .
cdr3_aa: CAIGTSGGATDTQYF
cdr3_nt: TGTGCCATTGGGACTAGCGGGGGGGCCACAGATACGCAGTATTTT

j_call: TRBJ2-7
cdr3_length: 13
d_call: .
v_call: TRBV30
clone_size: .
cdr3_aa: CAWSQDTSYEQYF
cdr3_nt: TGTGCCTGGTCCCAGGACACCTCCTACGAGCAGTACTTC

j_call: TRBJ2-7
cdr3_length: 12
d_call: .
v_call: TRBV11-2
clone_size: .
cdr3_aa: CASSSAGYEQYF
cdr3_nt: TGTGCCAGCAGCTCAGCCGGGTACGAGCAGTACTTC

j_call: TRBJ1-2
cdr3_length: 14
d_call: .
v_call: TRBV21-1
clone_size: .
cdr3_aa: CATQIIGTDYGYTF
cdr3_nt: TGTGCCACTCAAATAATCGGGACAGACTATGGCTACACCTTC

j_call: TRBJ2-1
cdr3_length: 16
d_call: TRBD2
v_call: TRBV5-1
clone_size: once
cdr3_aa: CASSTLTSGSGDEQFF
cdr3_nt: TGCGCCAGCAGCACGCTGACTAGCGGGAGTGGCGATGAGCAGTTCTTC

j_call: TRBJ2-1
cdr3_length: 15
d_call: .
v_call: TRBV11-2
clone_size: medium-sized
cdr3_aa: CASSFWGGAQDEQFF
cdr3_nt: TGTGCCAGCAGCTTCTGGGGCGGGGCTCAAGATGAGCAGTTCTTC

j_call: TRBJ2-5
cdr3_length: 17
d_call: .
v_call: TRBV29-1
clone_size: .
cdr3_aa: CSVYTQGGGTAQETQYF
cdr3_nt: TGCAGCGTCTATACTCAAGGGGGAGGGACTGCTCAAGAGACCCAGTACTTC

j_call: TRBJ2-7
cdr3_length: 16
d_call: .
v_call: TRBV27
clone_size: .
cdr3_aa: CASSLSPAENSYEQYF
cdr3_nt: TGTGCCAGCAGTTTATCGCCCGCAGAAAACTCCTACGAGCAGTACTTC

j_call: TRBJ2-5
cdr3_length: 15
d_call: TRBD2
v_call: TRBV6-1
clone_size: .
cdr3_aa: CASSSRLAGEETQYF
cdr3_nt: TGTGCCAGCAGTTCCCGACTAGCGGGAGAGGAGACCCAGTACTTC